Listed here is a single T cell receptor beta chain. Its antigen is undetermined. TRB cDNA was prepared as libraries by UMI-labeled 5' RACE. TCRdb derives one entry per CDR3 protein from the 5' RACE reads, leaving out DNA. This sample's table has roughly 48,000 distinct CDR3 sequences. The source of the sample is a study of CXCR3-negative and CXCR3-positive naive CD8 T cells. Notes on the study in general: Within a donor, both naive subsets shared TRBV-TRBJ usage, unlike memory cells.

The receptor was derived from a human donor in good health. Some clones in this sample may be carry-over from other donors' samples. Sequencing was performed on memory CD8+ T cells from blood.

The CDR3 spells CASSLGRGRISYEQYF. The V gene is TRBV7-9, the J gene TRBJ2-7; TCRdb calls TRBD1, which cannot be checked without DNA. CDR3 length: 16 amino acids. Germline V gives CDR1 SEHNR, CDR2 FQNEAQ (reference sequence).